These 5 T cell receptor beta chains were sequenced from one sample in a study of T cells expressing NK-cell markers. For each CDR3 protein, TCRdb gives one entry from its re-call of the 5' RACE reads, without DNA. This repertoire comprises under 35,000 distinct CDR3 sequences; its ten largest clones make up 60%. Material for sequencing was blood T cells: a sorted CD56 or NKG2C T cell subset, CD4+ or CD8+ T cells, or bulk PBMC T cells (not recorded which). These receptors came from a woman aged 18 to 75 in good health.

This clonotype is labeled large (0.1 to 1%) based on frequency. The CDR3 loop reads CASGRTRNTEAFF. This chain uses TRBV4-1 with TRBJ1-1. CDR1 and CDR2 from the germline V gene are MGHRA and YSYEKL. This CDR3 contains 13 residues.

The chain employs TRBV5-1 and TRBJ2-2; TCRdb reports TRBD1, a call that lacks DNA to check it against. Germline CDR1 SGHRS, CDR2 YFSETQ. The CDR3 runs 16 residues. The CDR3 reads CASSLYFGQDTGELFF. Full variable domain (outside the CDR3, taken from reference TRBV5-1 and TRBJ2-2): KAGVTQTPRYLIKTRGQQVTLSCSPISGHRSVSWYQQTPGQGLQFLFEYFSETQRNKGNFPGRFSGRQFSNSRSEMNVSTLELGDSALYLCASSLYFGQDTGELFFGEGSRLTVL.

V gene TRBV5-6 combines with J gene TRBJ1-1. The CDR3 contains 15 residues. Germline CDR1 reads SGHDT; CDR2 reads YYEEEE. The CDR3 protein is CASSLSNEWYTEAFF.

V is TRBV13 and J is TRBJ2-1; TCRdb outputs TRBD2, but without DNA this stays unchecked. This CDR3 is 19 amino acids long. CDR1 is PRHDT and CDR2 is FYEKMQ in the germline V gene (reference sequence). The CDR3 here is CASSLGLAGAQSSGNEQFF.

This sequence joins TRBV7-9 and TRBJ1-1. CDR3 length: 15 residues. Looked up from germline, CDR1 is SEHNR and CDR2 is FQNEAQ (reference sequence). CDR3 protein: CASSVSRMINTEAFF. Looking up the rest from reference TRBV7-9 and TRBJ1-1 gives the full variable domain: DTGVSQNPRHKITKRGQNVTFRCDPISEHNRLYWYRQTLGQGPEFLTYFQNEAQLEKSRLLSDRFSAERPKGSFSTLEIQRTEQGDSAMYLCASSVSRMINTEAFFGQGTRLTVV.